This T cell receptor beta chain is drawn from a study of cytotoxic CD8 clonotypes in ibrutinib-treated CLL. Study outcomes and limitations: Clonality increased with ibrutinib response but returned toward baseline at progression. At baseline, clonality was higher than in age-matched healthy donors and correlated with CD8+ counts.

As input for TCR beta libraries, around 2 micrograms of genomic DNA came from cryopreserved PBMCs. Here immunoSEQ multiplex PCR was the method, and the copy in TCRdb shows in-frame clones only, minus some. The sample includes some 92,000 clones, roughly three quarters of them seen just once. The CDR3 extends over 15 amino acids. From germline, CDR1 is MDHEN and CDR2 SYDVKM. The junction had 5 bases not matched to a gene; V was cut back by 2 bases and J by 4 bases. On this clone itself: The antigen is unknown. Other DNA variants within this sample encode the same CDR3.

This sequence joins TRBV28 and TRBJ2-3; 8 nucleotides agree with TRBD1. The sequenced sample was PBMCs, obtained after 24 months of ibrutinib treatment. The receptor's source is a human donor with chronic lymphocytic leukemia. The CDR3 DNA reads as TGTGCCAGCAGTTTAGGTGACAGGGGCCCAGATACGCAGTATTTT. Translating gives CASSLGDRGPDTQYF.